The clone carrying this T cell receptor (beta chain) has a handful of counts. Its cognate antigen is unknown. Whereas donors were nominally healthy upon sampling, unrecorded immune exposures were probable. These data are taken from a study of cytomegalovirus exposure and HLA in healthy donors. Study outcomes and limitations: Follow-up analysis later connected one missense variant in DCLRE1C with trimming of TCR beta V- and J-genes. When analyzed later, the rates of TCR association showed variation by HLA locus, with DRB1 the most and HLA-C the fewest.

The CDR3 runs 17 residues. Germline assignment: CDR1 SNHLY and CDR2 FYNNEI. J gave up 6 bases and V 6 bases, and 13 bases lay outside the gene matches. It was with 60 Vbeta and 13 Jbeta primers that the PCR ran. Profiled with immunoSEQ multiplex PCR; TCRdb holds only in-frame clones, not every one. The top ten clones hold around 3.5% of a sample with around 91,000 clones, under 65% of them seen once. V gene TRBV2 combines with J gene TRBJ2-7, with 14 bases that match TRBD2. The TCR comes from a man aged 55 to 69 in good health and CMV-seronegative. The sample comprised PBMCs. The CDR3 DNA reads as TGTGCCAGCAGCTTGGGACTAGCGGGAGCCCCAGGGGGCGAGCAGTACTTC. This codes for CASSLGLAGAPGGEQYF.